One and the same sample provided the 16 T cell receptor beta chains below, sequenced in a study of T cell changes during pregnancy in multiple sclerosis. Only in-frame clones appear in the TCRdb table, and some are missing; sequencing was by immunoSEQ multiplex PCR. In the table there are around 92,000 clones, approximately 95% of which are singletons. Sequencing used peripheral blood, obtained in the first trimester of pregnancy. Receptor source: a female donor with multiple sclerosis, enrolled in a pregnancy study.

The chain uses TRBV15 and TRBJ1-2; TRBD1 agrees at 7 bases. This CDR3 spans 16 amino acids. Per germline, CDR1 LNHNV and CDR2 YYDKDF (reference sequence). After removal of 1 base from V and 5 bases from J, the junction contained 10 bases not matched to a gene. Here the CDR3 reads CATSRASTGPPYGYTF. CDR3 in DNA: TGTGCCACCAGCAGAGCCTCGACAGGGCCCCCTTATGGCTACACCTTC.

The chain employs TRBV5-1 and TRBJ2-1; D perhaps matches TRBD1 (6 bases). This CDR3 region has 14 residues. Germline CDR1 SGHRS, CDR2 YFSETQ. V lost 3 bases, J lost 6 bases, and 13 bases lay in between. In nucleotides, the CDR3 is TGCGCCAGCAGCTGGGAACAGGGTTTCAATGAGCAGTTCTTC. Encoded protein: CASSWEQGFNEQFF.

This rearrangement joins TRBV5-1 to TRBJ1-3; no clear D. From germline, CDR1 is SGHRS and CDR2 YFSETQ. The CDR3 has 14 residues. Trimming removed 7 bases at V and 2 bases at J, with 13 bases between. CDR3 protein: CASGEDLPGNTIYF. The CDR3 DNA is TGCGCCAGCGGCGAGGATCTCCCTGGAAACACCATATATTTT.

The chain couples TRBV19 to TRBJ1-1; a weak D match, TRBD1 (5 bases). There are 13 residues in the CDR3. With 4 bases removed from V and 3 bases from J, the gap between germline ends came to 9 bases. Germline CDR1 is LNHDA and CDR2 is SQIVND (reference sequence). The DNA for the CDR3 is TGTGCCAGTAGTAAAGGGGCTCACACTGAAGCTTTCTTT. Protein sequence: CASSKGAHTEAFF. Looking up the rest from reference TRBV19 and TRBJ1-1 gives the full variable domain: DGGITQSPKYLFRKEGQNVTLSCEQNLNHDAMYWYRQDPGQGLRLIYYSQIVNDFQKGDIAEGYSVSREKKESFPLTVTSAQKNPTAFYLCASSKGAHTEAFFGQGTRLTVV.

The chain has TRBV6-4 and TRBJ2-2, with 7 bases that match TRBD1. Germline values: CDR1 MRHNA, CDR2 SNTAGT. The CDR3 totals 14 residues. V lost 6 bases to trimming and J lost 6 bases; unmatched junction nucleotides: 7. The CDR3 sequence: CASSETTGAGELFF. DNA for the CDR3: TGTGCCAGCAGCGAGACTACAGGGGCCGGGGAGCTGTTTTTT.

The chain joins TRBV6-1 to TRBJ2-3; 8 bases map to TRBD2. Trimming took 0 bases from V and 2 from J; bases not matched to a gene: 4. CDR3 length: 16 amino acids. Germline loops: CDR1 MNHNS, CDR2 SASEGT. The CDR3 sequence is CASSEARGDHTDTQYF. The CDR3 DNA is TGTGCCAGCAGTGAAGCGCGGGGGGACCACACAGATACGCAGTATTTT.

The CDR3 bases are TGTGCCAGCAGCTTAGATGGGGACAGGCCCACAGATACGCAGTATTTT. Residues: CASSLDGDRPTDTQYF. The gene calls are TRBV7-8 and TRBJ2-3, with TRBD1 identical over 8 bases. CDR1 is SGHVS and CDR2 is FQNEAQ in the germline V gene. The CDR3 contains 16 residues. V trimming: 1 base; J trimming: 2 bases; junction bases outside the gene matches: 5.

The chain has TRBV28 and TRBJ2-1; D is unresolved. Germline loops: CDR1 MDHEN, CDR2 SYDVKM. The CDR3 runs to 12 residues. Trimming left V 6 bases short and J 9 bases short, with 12 bases between. CDR3 sequence (DNA): TGTGCCAGCAGCTCTACTTTACGTGAGCAGTTCTTC. As protein: CASSSTLREQFF.

The chain's CDR3 is CASTWPSSTDTQYF. DNA of the CDR3: TGTGCCAGCACCTGGCCCTCTAGCACAGATACGCAGTATTTT. This chain joins TRBV5-6 and TRBJ2-3, with no clear D. Trimming pared 6 bases from V and 0 bases from J, leaving 11 bases between. This CDR3 is built from 14 residues. The germline gives CDR1 SGHDT, CDR2 YYEEEE.

This chain joins TRBV2 and TRBJ2-5, with D maybe TRBD1 (6 bases). CDR1 is SNHLY and CDR2 is FYNNEI in the germline V gene. The V end was cut by 8 bases, the J end by 4 bases, with 20 bases between. CDR3 length: 15 amino acids. The CDR3, as DNA: TGTGCCAGCTTTCCTAAAGGGGGAAAGCGAGAGACCCAGTACTTC. This encodes CASFPKGGKRETQYF.

V is TRBV19 and J is TRBJ1-2; D call uncertain. V lost 1 base, J lost 2 bases, and 14 bases lay in between. Germline lookup yields CDR1 LNHDA and CDR2 SQIVND (reference sequence). The CDR3 spans 16 residues. CDR3 coding DNA: TGTGCCAGTAGTATAGTGGGAGGTACCCTGAACTATGGCTACACCTTC. Translation gives CASSIVGGTLNYGYTF.

The chain combines TRBV15 with TRBJ2-7, with 7 bases that match TRBD2. Germline CDR1 reads LNHNV; CDR2 reads YYDKDF (reference sequence). V gave up 0 bases and J gave up 0 bases; unmatched junction bases: 11. This CDR3 contains 18 residues. The CDR3 region is CATSRDWGGVGVSYEQYF. CDR3 coding DNA: TGTGCCACCAGCAGAGATTGGGGAGGGGTTGGGGTCTCCTACGAGCAGTACTTC.

In nucleotides, the CDR3 is TGTGCCAGCAGCCGTCAAGAGACCCAGTACTTC. This codes for CASSRQETQYF. V and J are TRBV7-8 and TRBJ2-5; D not resolved. Trimming removed 5 bases at V and 2 bases at J, with 3 bases between. Germline V gene data show CDR1 as SGHVS and CDR2 as FQNEAQ. The CDR3 spans 11 residues.

V and J are TRBV11-1 and TRBJ2-1; D is uncertain. The CDR3 covers 15 residues. The V and J ends lost 6 bases and 0 bases respectively, with 12 bases between them. The V gene's germline CDR1 is SGHAT and CDR2 FQDESV (reference sequence). The CDR3: CASSRDSSSYNEQFF. The CDR3 nucleotides read TGTGCCAGCAGTCGAGACTCTAGCTCCTACAATGAGCAGTTCTTC.

This chain connects TRBV13 to TRBJ2-7; D might be TRBD1 (6 bases). The CDR3 is made up of 16 amino acids. V lost 2 bases to trimming and J lost 0 bases, with 14 bases between them. Germline CDR1 PRHDT, CDR2 FYEKMQ (reference sequence). CDR3 loop: CASSLFSGAASYEQYF. The CDR3 coding sequence is TGTGCCAGCAGCTTATTTTCAGGGGCTGCCTCCTACGAGCAGTACTTC.

The chain employs TRBV19 and TRBJ1-2, with 7 bases identical to TRBD1. The CDR3 is 15 residues long. Trimming at V came to 6 bases and at J to 4 bases, leaving 11 bases not matched to a gene. From germline, CDR1 is LNHDA and CDR2 SQIVND (reference sequence). CDR3 residues: CASSTTGQGIYGYTF. As DNA, the CDR3 is TGTGCCAGTAGCACGACAGGGCAGGGAATCTATGGCTACACCTTC. The full variable domain, its missing parts supplied by reference TRBV19 and TRBJ1-2, is DGGITQSPKYLFRKEGQNVTLSCEQNLNHDAMYWYRQDPGQGLRLIYYSQIVNDFQKGDIAEGYSVSREKKESFPLTVTSAQKNPTAFYLCASSTTGQGIYGYTFGSGTRLTVV.